This passage covers 25 T cell receptor beta chains from one sample sequenced in a study of a mutant IDH1 vaccine in newly diagnosed glioma. Time point in this sample: week 5, during vaccination. Every vaccination contained 300 ug of the mutant IDH1 20-mer peptide and was paired with topical imiquimod. Sequencing was performed with immunoSEQ multiplex PCR; in TCRdb, only in-frame clones are kept and a portion is missing. The table shows some 60,000 clones, with 90% occurring only once. Their recognized antigens are unknown. The source material was PBMCs, sampled from a glioma patient whose treatment included an IDH1 peptide vaccine. The source of these receptors is a woman in her 40s with glioma.

V gene TRBV18 combines with J gene TRBJ1-4, with a possible D match to TRBD1 (5 bases). Trimming cost V 4 bases and J 0 bases, with 6 bases left between them. This CDR3 has 14 amino acids. Germline V CDR1 and CDR2: KGHSH, LQKENI. CDR3 protein: CASSQGTTNEKLFF. As DNA, the CDR3 is TGTGCCAGCTCACAGGGGACAACTAATGAAAAACTGTTTTTT.

The chain couples TRBV12-5 to TRBJ2-3; TRBD1 is a possible D gene (5 bases). This CDR3 has 13 residues. Trimming removed 1 base from V and 6 bases from J, with 8 bases in between. Germline-derived CDR1 and CDR2 are LGHNT and FRNRAP. CDR3 loop: CASGLEYRDTQYF. The CDR3 DNA sequence: TGTGCTAGTGGTTTGGAATACAGGGATACGCAGTATTTT. The full variable domain, with the rest looked up from reference TRBV12-5 and TRBJ2-3, is DARVTQTPRHKVTEMGQEVTMRCQPILGHNTVFWYRQTMMQGLELLAYFRNRAPLDDSGMPKDRFSAEMPDATLATLKIQPSEPRDSAVYFCASGLEYRDTQYFGPGTRLTVL.

The chain has TRBV6-4 and TRBJ1-2; 8 bases match TRBD1. V trimming: 6 bases; J trimming: 1 base; junction bases outside the gene matches: 4. Looked up from germline, CDR1 is MRHNA and CDR2 is SNTAGT. The CDR3 consists of 14 residues. The CDR3 DNA reads TGTGCCAGCAGCTCGACAGGGGATAACTATGGCTACACCTTC. Protein: CASSSTGDNYGYTF.

This chain uses TRBV6-4 with TRBJ1-1, with TRBD1 matching 9 bases. The V gene's germline CDR1 is MRHNA and CDR2 SNTAGT. The ends lost 6 bases at V and 5 bases at J; junction bases unmatched: 10. The CDR3 covers 15 residues. This CDR3 reads CASRETTGGRTEAFF. DNA of the CDR3: TGTGCCAGCAGAGAGACTACAGGGGGCCGAACTGAAGCTTTCTTT.

V and J are TRBV9 and TRBJ1-2; 9 bases align to TRBD1. The CDR3 consists of 14 residues. Germline CDR1 and CDR2: SGDLS and YYNGEE. V lost 3 bases and J lost 4; bases outside the gene matches: 4. The CDR3 nucleotides are TGTGCCAGCAGCGCGGGACAGGGACTCTATGGCTACACCTTC. This sequence encodes CASSAGQGLYGYTF.

J is TRBJ2-5 and V is TRBV27; D is tentatively TRBD1 or TRBD2 (6 bases each). V lost 3 bases to trimming and J lost 6 bases, with 17 bases between them. The CDR3 spans 15 residues. Germline V lookup: CDR1 MNHEY, CDR2 SMNVEV (reference sequence). In DNA form, the CDR3 reads TGTGCCAGCAGTTTTGTGGGGGGCCGATTAAAGACCCAGTACTTC. This gives the protein CASSFVGGRLKTQYF.

The chain employs TRBV15 and TRBJ1-3; 9 bases agree with TRBD1. Germline V gene sequence: CDR1 LNHNV, CDR2 YYDKDF (reference sequence). The V gene end was trimmed by 0 bases and the J gene end by 5 bases; junction bases not matched to a gene: 5. This CDR3 has 16 amino acids. The CDR3 DNA is TGTGCCACCAGCAGAGATCCGGGACAGGGTAGAAACACCATATATTTT. Translating it yields CATSRDPGQGRNTIYF.

The V and J genes are TRBV30 and TRBJ2-3; D tentatively reads TRBD1 or TRBD2 (6 bases each). Germline CDR1 is GTSNPN and CDR2 is SVGIG (reference sequence). Trimming took off 2 bases at V and 5 bases at J, with 14 bases between the two ends. CDR3 length equals 14 residues. In DNA form, the CDR3 reads TGTGCCTGGAGTCGCCCCGGGGGCGGAGATACGCAGTATTTT. Its protein is CAWSRPGGGDTQYF.

The CDR3, as DNA: TGTGCCAGCAGCGCAAACACAGGGGGAAGTGAGACCCAGTACTTC. Protein product: CASSANTGGSETQYF. The V and J genes are TRBV9 and TRBJ2-5; 8 positions match TRBD1. The V gene's germline CDR1 is SGDLS and CDR2 YYNGEE. The CDR3 is 15 amino acids. The junction had 9 bases not matched to a gene; V was cut back by 3 bases and J by 5 bases.

J is TRBJ2-7 and V is TRBV11-2, with 7 bases matching TRBD1. The CDR3 runs to 14 residues. The germline CDR1 and CDR2 sequences are SGHAT and FQNNGV. Trimming at V came to 5 bases and at J to 7 bases, leaving 11 bases not matched to a gene. Here the CDR3 reads CASSPQGVGREQYF. The CDR3 DNA reads TGTGCCAGCAGCCCCCAGGGGGTAGGCCGGGAGCAGTACTTC.

The CDR3 is CASSQDLGRGFGYTF. The CDR3 nucleotides are TGTGCCAGCAGCCAAGATCTGGGAAGAGGATTTGGCTACACCTTC. The rearrangement joins TRBV14 to TRBJ1-2; no definite D call. The CDR3 has 15 residues. CDR1 and CDR2 (germline): SGHDN, FVKESK. The ends were cut back, 0 bases at V and 7 bases at J, with 15 bases in the middle.

CDR3 nucleotides: TGTGCCAGCAGTTACACCTGGTCCGTAGGGGCAAACACCATATATTTT. Translation gives CASSYTWSVGANTIYF. This chain links TRBV6-5 with TRBJ1-3; D might be TRBD1 (5 bases). With 2 bases removed from V and 6 bases from J, the gap between germline ends came to 17 bases. This CDR3 has 16 residues. Per the germline V gene, CDR1 is MNHEY and CDR2 is SVGAGI.

The chain recombines TRBV6-5 with TRBJ2-7; D unresolved. CDR1 is MNHEY and CDR2 is SVGAGI in the germline V gene. This CDR3 contains 14 residues. Trimming removed 0 bases at V and 6 bases at J, with 12 bases between. In DNA form, the CDR3 reads TGTGCCAGCAGTTACTCGGCGGACCGACTCGAGCAGTACTTC. This codes for CASSYSADRLEQYF.

The V call is TRBV30, the J call TRBJ1-4; maybe TRBD1 (5 bases). The CDR3 consists of 16 residues. The V end was cut by 2 bases, the J end by 11 bases, with 24 bases between. The V gene's germline CDR1 is GTSNPN and CDR2 SVGIG (reference sequence). The CDR3 reads CAWSSHLRDDSRKLFF. DNA for the CDR3: TGTGCCTGGAGTTCCCATCTCCGGGACGACTCTAGGAAACTGTTTTTT.

V and J are TRBV6-1 and TRBJ2-2; no firm D call. The V gene lost 7 bases and the J gene lost 1 base, with 13 bases spanning the gap. The CDR3 has 15 amino acids. The V gene's germline CDR1 is MNHNS and CDR2 SASEGT. CDR3 amino acids: CASTLRSGNTGELFF. Here the CDR3 DNA reads TGTGCCAGCACCCTTCGCTCCGGGAACACCGGGGAGCTGTTTTTT.

This chain connects TRBV4-1 to TRBJ2-2; D gene unclear. Germline loops: CDR1 MGHRA, CDR2 YSYEKL. Trimming removed 5 bases from V and 4 bases from J, with 5 bases in between. The length of the CDR3 is 12 residues. Written as DNA, the CDR3 is TGCGCCAGCAGCTTAGTCACCGGGGAGCTGTTTTTT. It codes for CASSLVTGELFF.

The chain recombines TRBV6-1 with TRBJ2-7; TRBD2 matches 13 bases. The CDR3 length is 14 residues. Per germline, CDR1 MNHNS and CDR2 SASEGT. The V and J ends lost 7 bases and 4 bases, in that order; junction bases with no gene match: 4. The CDR3 is CASTLTSGRYEQYF. In DNA form, the CDR3 reads TGTGCCAGCACCTTGACTAGCGGGAGGTACGAGCAGTACTTC.

This chain connects TRBV6-6 to TRBJ1-5; no clear D gene. Trimming cost V 2 bases and J 1 base, with 9 bases left between them. Per the germline V gene, CDR1 is MNHNY and CDR2 is SVGAGI (reference sequence). This CDR3 spans 15 amino acids. CDR3 region: CASSYREASNQPQHF. The CDR3 nucleotides are TGTGCCAGCAGTTACAGGGAAGCCAGCAATCAGCCCCAGCATTTT.

This clone came up a few times. The chain links TRBV5-1 to TRBJ2-1; possibly TRBD2 for D (6 bases). The V end lost 0 bases, the J end lost 9 bases, and 16 bases lay between the germline ends. This CDR3 is built from 15 residues. Germline assignment: CDR1 SGHRS and CDR2 YFSETQ. The CDR3 nucleotides are TGCGCCAGCAGCTTGGGTTCACCTGCCGGGGGTGAGCAGTTCTTC. Translated, it gives CASSLGSPAGGEQFF.

The chain employs TRBV7-6 and TRBJ1-1; weak D call: TRBD1 (5 bases). CDR1 is SGHVS and CDR2 is FNYEAQ in the germline V gene. This CDR3 region has 17 residues. V lost 4 bases and J lost 4, with 22 bases in between. Here the CDR3 DNA reads TGTGCCAGCAGCTCTGGCCGAGGTGTTTTTAGGGGCACTGAAGCTTTCTTT. It is translated as CASSSGRGVFRGTEAFF.

To note about this clone: The junction differs from germline at one of its ends, possibly a read error. This sequence joins TRBV28 and TRBJ1-4; D might be TRBD1 (5 bases). The CDR3 sequence is 15 residues long. Looked up from germline, CDR1 is MDHEN and CDR2 is SYDVKM. CDR3 protein: CASSSSDKSNEKLFF. CDR3 nucleotide sequence: TGTGCCAGCAGTTCGTCGGACAAGTCTAACGAAAAACTGTTTTTT.

The chain joins TRBV6-6 to TRBJ2-7, with 8 bases aligning to TRBD2. J gave up 6 bases and V 6 bases, and 4 bases lay outside the gene matches. CDR1 and CDR2 from the germline V gene are MNHNY and SVGAGI (reference sequence). The CDR3 has 12 residues. The CDR3 protein is CASRRGGPEQYF. The CDR3 DNA reads TGTGCCAGCAGACGCGGGGGGCCCGAGCAGTACTTC.

J is TRBJ2-2 and V is TRBV5-1; TRBD2 agrees at 13 bases. Germline V CDR1 and CDR2: SGHRS, YFSETQ. The CDR3 consists of 18 residues. V shed 0 bases, J shed 4 bases, and the junction held 6 bases outside the gene matches. The CDR3 sequence: CASSLVGLAGEGTGELFF. The CDR3 nucleotides read TGCGCCAGCAGCTTGGTTGGACTAGCGGGAGAGGGCACCGGGGAGCTGTTTTTT. The full variable domain, with the rest looked up from reference TRBV5-1 and TRBJ2-2, is KAGVTQTPRYLIKTRGQQVTLSCSPISGHRSVSWYQQTPGQGLQFLFEYFSETQRNKGNFPGRFSGRQFSNSRSEMNVSTLELGDSALYLCASSLVGLAGEGTGELFFGEGSRLTVL.

The genes are TRBV25-1 and TRBJ1-4, with TRBD1 identical over 9 bases. V shed 7 bases and J 7 bases; nucleotides not matched to a gene: 10. This CDR3 region has 15 residues. CDR1 is MGHDK and CDR2 is SYGVNS in the germline V gene. CDR3 amino acids: CASTQPGTGTEKLFF. CDR3 coding DNA: TGTGCCAGCACCCAACCGGGGACAGGGACTGAAAAACTGTTTTTT.

The chain has TRBV7-9 and TRBJ1-4, with TRBD1 identical over 11 bases. This CDR3 comprises 17 residues. V trimming: 5 bases; J trimming: 1 base; junction bases outside the gene matches: 6. Germline assignment: CDR1 SEHNR and CDR2 FQNEAQ (reference sequence). CDR3 in DNA: TGTGCCAGCAGCCCCCGGGACAGGGGGATAACTAATGAAAAACTGTTTTTT. Translation: CASSPRDRGITNEKLFF.